This passage covers 21 T cell receptor beta chains from one sample sequenced in a study of control samples from healthy donors and cancer patients. TCRdb keeps only in-frame clones here, not all; method: immunoSEQ multiplex PCR. The table includes tens of thousands of clones, about 80% detected once. The sample consisted of PBMCs. The receptors here all came from a woman between 45 and 65 years old with lung cancer.

V gene TRBV7-9 combines with J gene TRBJ1-2, with D perhaps matching TRBD1 (6 bases). Trimming pared 1 base from V and 4 bases from J, leaving 13 bases between. The CDR3 consists of 15 residues. Germline V gene data show CDR1 as SEHNR and CDR2 as FQNEAQ (reference sequence). As DNA, the CDR3 is TGTGCCAGCAGCTTAGTCGCCAGGGGAATCTATGGCTACACCTTC. It is translated as CASSLVARGIYGYTF.

This clone was seen more than once but under ten times. The chain has TRBV6-2 or TRBV6-3 and TRBJ2-7, with D possibly matching TRBD1 (5 bases). The CDR3 loop spans 16 amino acids. Per the germline V gene, CDR1 is MNHEY and CDR2 is SVGEGT. V was clipped by 4 bases and J by 4 bases, with 20 bases between them. CDR3 residues: CASSSQGELADYEQYF. The CDR3 region has the DNA TGTGCCAGCAGTTCCCAGGGTGAACTGGCGGATTACGAGCAGTACTTC.

This chain links TRBV9 with TRBJ1-6; 10 bases agree with TRBD1. Germline V CDR1 and CDR2: SGDLS, YYNGEE. The CDR3 length is 18 residues. V lost 3 bases to trimming and J lost 8 bases; unmatched junction nucleotides: 14. As DNA, the CDR3 is TGTGCCAGCAGCGGGGCTCGGGACCCGGGACAGGGGTATTCACCCCTCCACTTT. Translated, it gives CASSGARDPGQGYSPLHF.

The CDR3 spells CASSPQERSTEAFF. The CDR3 DNA is TGTGCCAGCTCACCTCAAGAACGGAGCACTGAAGCTTTCTTT. The chain uses TRBV18 and TRBJ1-1, with D unclear. Trimming stripped 3 bases from V and 4 bases from J, with 12 bases between. CDR3 length: 14 amino acids. Germline V gene sequence: CDR1 KGHSH, CDR2 LQKENI.

The rearrangement links TRBV9 to TRBJ1-2; perhaps TRBD1 as D (5 bases). This CDR3 region has 14 residues. V was cut by 0 bases and J by 5 bases, with 11 bases left in between. CDR1 is SGDLS, CDR2 YYNGEE, per germline. The CDR3 DNA is TGTGCCAGCAGCGTAGAGGGGTTTTCATATGGCTACACCTTC. It translates to CASSVEGFSYGYTF.

This chain joins TRBV5-1 and TRBJ2-7, with 7 bases aligning to TRBD1. Germline values: CDR1 SGHRS, CDR2 YFSETQ. V lost 9 bases to trimming and J lost 0 bases; unmatched junction nucleotides: 9. This CDR3 has 14 residues. The CDR3 DNA reads as TGCGCCATAGAGACAGGGTTAAGCTCCTACGAGCAGTACTTC. It codes for CAIETGLSSYEQYF.

The V gene is TRBV4-3, the J gene TRBJ2-1; D ambiguous. Germline V gene lookup returns CDR1 LGHNA and CDR2 YSLEER. The CDR3 is 15 residues long. V dropped 1 base and J dropped 5 bases, with 12 bases sitting between them. This chain's CDR3 is CASSQAHQIDNEQFF. The CDR3, as DNA: TGCGCCAGCAGCCAAGCGCACCAGATTGACAATGAGCAGTTCTTC.

The chain combines TRBV14 with TRBJ2-5; tentative D call: TRBD1 (6 bases). This CDR3 is built from 16 residues. Deletions cut 4 bases from V and 1 base from J, with 16 bases between. Germline V gives CDR1 SGHDN, CDR2 FVKESK. The CDR3 nucleotides read TGTGCCAGCAGCCCTCAGGGGCCATCCCCCCAAGAGACCCAGTACTTC. Translation gives CASSPQGPSPQETQYF.

The genes are TRBV24-1 and TRBJ2-3; a weak D match, TRBD1 (6 bases). The CDR3 has 16 amino acids. V lost 5 bases and J 4 bases, leaving 18 bases between the germline ends. The germline V gene encodes CDR1 KGHDR and CDR2 SFDVKD. CDR3 coding DNA: TGTGCCACCAGTGGGGGGTCTAGGGGGACGGCAGATACGCAGTATTTT. This encodes CATSGGSRGTADTQYF.

The V call is TRBV27, the J call TRBJ1-4, with 10 bases lining up with TRBD1. CDR3 length: 15 amino acids. Germline V gene sequence: CDR1 MNHEY, CDR2 SMNVEV (reference sequence). V lost 3 bases, J lost 8 bases, and 6 bases stayed unmatched. The CDR3: CASSFGGTGDEKLFF. CDR3 nucleotides: TGTGCCAGCAGTTTCGGGGGGACAGGGGACGAAAAACTGTTTTTT.

CDR3 DNA: TGTGCCAGCTCACCGACCGGCTCAGACTCTGGAAACACCATATATTTT. Encoded protein: CASSPTGSDSGNTIYF. The rearrangement joins TRBV18 to TRBJ1-3; D remains unclear. V was clipped by 3 bases and J by 0 bases, with 12 bases between them. The CDR3 covers 16 residues. CDR1 and CDR2 (germline): KGHSH, LQKENI.

The chain combines TRBV6-6 with TRBJ1-2; D may be TRBD1 (6 bases). CDR3 length: 15 amino acids. V was cut by 8 bases and J by 1 base, with 17 bases left in between. The germline CDR1 and CDR2 sequences are MNHNY and SVGAGI (reference sequence). In nucleotides, the CDR3 is TGTGCCAGCTTTGTCCCAGGGGCCGTTAACTATGGCTACACCTTC. It translates to CASFVPGAVNYGYTF.

The chain recombines TRBV4-3 with TRBJ1-4; 8 nucleotides align to TRBD1. The V and J ends lost 0 bases and 8 bases, in that order; junction bases with no gene match: 5. The CDR3 sequence is 15 residues long. Germline-derived CDR1 and CDR2 are LGHNA and YSLEER. The CDR3 DNA sequence: TGCGCCAGCAGCCAAGACGGCGACAGGGGAGAAAAACTGTTTTTT. Translation gives CASSQDGDRGEKLFF.

The V gene is TRBV15, the J gene TRBJ1-1, with 7 bases that match TRBD1. Germline values: CDR1 LNHNV, CDR2 YYDKDF (reference sequence). This CDR3 region has 14 residues. The trim removed 7 bases at V and 0 bases at J, leaving 5 bases unmatched. The CDR3 nucleotides read TGTGCCACCAAGTCGGGACAGTTGAACACTGAAGCTTTCTTT. Encoded protein: CATKSGQLNTEAFF.

This chain uses TRBV5-6 with TRBJ2-5, with TRBD2 matching over 13 bases. Trimming at V came to 4 bases and at J to 5 bases, leaving 5 bases not matched to a gene. Germline V gene lookup returns CDR1 SGHDT and CDR2 YYEEEE. CDR3 length: 15 residues. DNA for the CDR3: TGTGCCAGCAGCGCCGCGACTAGCGGGGGGGAGACCCAGTACTTC. Translating gives CASSAATSGGETQYF.

The V and J genes are TRBV10-2 and TRBJ2-7; D is undetermined. Trimming removed 0 bases from V and 4 bases from J, with 10 bases in between. The CDR3 runs 14 residues. The germline gives CDR1 WSHSY, CDR2 SAAADI. CDR3 coding DNA: TGCGCCAGCAGTGAGTCGATGTCCTATTACGAGCAGTACTTC. Its protein is CASSESMSYYEQYF.

The rearrangement uses TRBV9 and TRBJ1-6; possible D gene TRBD1, 6 bases. The CDR3 consists of 14 residues. Deletions cut 4 bases from V and 6 bases from J, with 11 bases between. Germline V gene data show CDR1 as SGDLS and CDR2 as YYNGEE. CDR3 DNA: TGTGCCAGCAGCCTGGAGGGGGTTAATTCACCCCTCCACTTT. It encodes CASSLEGVNSPLHF. Drawing the rest from reference TRBV9 and TRBJ1-6, the complete variable domain is DSGVTQTPKHLITATGQRVTLRCSPRSGDLSVYWYQQSLDQGLQFLIQYYNGEERAKGNILERFSAQQFPDLHSELNLSSLELGDSALYFCASSLEGVNSPLHFGNGTRLTVT.

This chain joins TRBV7-2 and TRBJ1-2; perhaps TRBD1 as D (5 bases). The V and J ends lost 3 bases and 12 bases respectively, with 14 bases between them. This CDR3 has 12 amino acids. Germline V gene lookup returns CDR1 SGHTA and CDR2 FQGNSA. This CDR3 reads CASSLAGGENTF. In DNA form, the CDR3 reads TGTGCCAGCAGCTTGGCGGGGGGTGAGAACACCTTC.

The rearrangement uses TRBV29-1 and TRBJ2-5, with 14 nucleotides matching TRBD2. The CDR3 spans 14 residues. V gave up 7 bases and J gave up 5 bases; unmatched junction bases: 6. Germline CDR1 reads SQVTM; CDR2 reads ANQGSEA. The CDR3 DNA is TGCAGCGCGCCGACTAGCGGGGGGGCGGAGACCCAGTACTTC. Protein sequence: CSAPTSGGAETQYF.

The CDR3 region has the DNA TGCGCCAGCAGCCCTCAGGGGGCGGTCCCTGAAGCTTTCTTT. Translating it yields CASSPQGAVPEAFF. The chain is built from TRBV4-3 and TRBJ1-1, with 8 bases fitting TRBD1. CDR1 is LGHNA, CDR2 YSLEER, per germline. V lost 4 bases and J lost 6; bases outside the gene matches: 7. This CDR3 has 14 amino acids.

This chain connects TRBV6-4 to TRBJ1-4; 8 nucleotides agree with TRBD1. The V gene's germline CDR1 is MRHNA and CDR2 SNTAGT. V was clipped by 9 bases and J by 5 bases; unmatched bases: 11. The CDR3 consists of 15 residues. CDR3 loop: CARKDRALENEKLFF. The DNA of the CDR3 is TGTGCCAGAAAGGACAGGGCGCTGGAAAATGAAAAACTGTTTTTT.